The clone carrying this TCR beta chain was recorded at least ten times. The source of the sample is a study of neurological immune-mediated disorders. TCRdb re-called the 5' RACE reads with MiXCR, one entry per CDR3 protein. The sample records around 15,000 distinct CDR3 sequences, roughly 14% being singletons. V lost 6 bases and J 5 bases, leaving 8 bases between the germline ends. Germline V gives CDR1 SGHDT, CDR2 YYEEEE. There are 12 residues in the CDR3. The receptor's source is a man in his sixties with HTLV-1-associated myelopathy (HAM/TSP). The specimen sequenced was PBMCs. The chain employs TRBV5-6 and TRBJ2-2; no definite D call. The CDR3 loop reads CASNSWTGELFF. CDR3 DNA: TGTGCCAGCAACTCGTGGACCGGGGAGCTGTTTTTT. The whole variable domain, filled in from reference TRBV5-6 and TRBJ2-2, reads DAGVTQSPTHLIKTRGQQVTLRCSPKSGHDTVSWYQQALGQGPQFIFQYYEEEERQRGNFPDRFSGHQFPNYSSELNVNALLLGDSALYLCASNSWTGELFFGEGSRLTVL.